One sample yielded the 30 T cell receptor beta chains listed below, sequenced in a study of CD8 T cells in Susac syndrome. Random hexamers were used to reverse transcribe an amount of about 0.5 to 1 ug RNA. In TCRdb, the immunoSEQ multiplex PCR reads were re-called with MiXCR into one record per CDR3 protein. The data hold around 280,000 distinct CDR3 sequences, with about 91% observed a single time. What was sequenced was CD4+ T cells from PBMCs. The receptors shown here come from a human donor with multiple sclerosis.

The chain joins TRBV2 to TRBJ1-2; no clear D gene. CDR1 is SNHLY and CDR2 is FYNNEI in the germline V gene. Between the trimmed V and J ends, which lost 10 bases and 2 bases, there was a span of 11 bases. There are 12 residues in the CDR3. The CDR3 DNA reads TGTGCCACTGGACGGCCCAACTATGGCTACACCTTC. Translating gives CATGRPNYGYTF.

This CDR3 reads CAWSPVAGRVNQPQHF. The CDR3 coding sequence is TGTGCCTGGAGTCCGGTTGCAGGGAGGGTCAATCAGCCCCAGCATTTT. The rearrangement joins TRBV30 to TRBJ1-5; tentative D call: TRBD1 (5 bases). The V gene's germline CDR1 is GTSNPN and CDR2 SVGIG (reference sequence). Trimming removed 2 bases from V and 3 bases from J, with 17 bases in between. The CDR3 has 16 amino acids.

This clonotype was seen only a few times. The chain joins TRBV29-1 to TRBJ2-3; the match to TRBD2 covers 9 bases. The CDR3 has 13 residues. Germline CDR1 is SQVTM and CDR2 is ANQGSEA. Trimming at V came to 3 bases and at J to 3 bases, leaving 1 base not matched to a gene. CDR3 bases: TGCAGCGTTGACCTAGCGGGGACAGATACGCAGTATTTT. It yields the protein CSVDLAGTDTQYF.

The CDR3 DNA is TGTGCCATCAGTGAGAAGACTGGGGCCAACGTCCTGACTTTC. Protein: CAISEKTGANVLTF. This chain uses TRBV10-3 with TRBJ2-6, with D uncertain. Trimming took 2 bases from V and 2 from J, leaving 4 bases between them. This CDR3 region has 14 residues. Germline lookup yields CDR1 ENHRY and CDR2 SYGVKD.

V gene TRBV12-3 or TRBV12-4 combines with J gene TRBJ1-1, with a possible D match to TRBD1 (6 bases). Deletions cut 6 bases from V and 0 bases from J, with 14 bases between. CDR3 length: 15 residues. The CDR3 reads CASSHPGQMNTEAFF. The CDR3 nucleotides read TGTGCCAGCAGCCACCCCGGACAGATGAACACTGAAGCTTTCTTT.

The CDR3 loop reads CASSSSRRGLQAEQFF. The CDR3 bases are TGTGCCAGCAGCTCCTCCAGGAGGGGACTTCAGGCTGAGCAGTTCTTC. This rearrangement joins TRBV7-2 to TRBJ2-1; perhaps TRBD2 as D (6 bases). Deletions cut 4 bases from V and 9 bases from J, with 22 bases between. The CDR3 spans 16 residues. Germline V gene data show CDR1 as SGHTA and CDR2 as FQGNSA.

Regarding this clonotype: An end of the junction does not agree with germline; a read error may underlie this. The chain combines TRBV18 with TRBJ2-4, with TRBD2 identical over 10 bases. This CDR3 is 16 amino acids long. CDR1 and CDR2 (germline): KGHSH, LQKENI. CDR3 nucleotides: TGTGCCAGCTCACCAAAGGGCACTAGCGGGACCTTCGAGGGGTCCTTC. Protein: CASSPKGTSGTFEGSF.

V usage is TRBV7-8 and J usage is TRBJ1-2, with D possibly being TRBD1 (5 bases). CDR3 length equals 15 residues. V was cut by 1 base and J by 6 bases, with 15 bases left in between. CDR1 is SGHVS and CDR2 is FQNEAQ in the germline V gene. The CDR3 region has the DNA TGTGCCAGCAGCTTAGATCCCGGCGGGGGAAATGGCTACACCTTC. It translates to CASSLDPGGGNGYTF.

The chain has TRBV11-2 and TRBJ2-6, with D hard to call. The CDR3 sequence is 18 residues long. The V gene lost 6 bases and the J gene lost 4 bases, with 22 bases spanning the gap. The V gene's germline CDR1 is SGHAT and CDR2 FQNNGV. For the CDR3, the DNA is TGTGCCAGCAGAATATTGGGTGGGTGGGCCCCCGGGGCCAACGTCCTGACTTTC. Translating gives CASRILGGWAPGANVLTF.

The chain couples TRBV7-9 to TRBJ1-2, with 10 bases that match TRBD1. From germline, CDR1 is SEHNR and CDR2 FQNEAQ (reference sequence). V trimming: 5 bases; J trimming: 2 bases; junction bases outside the gene matches: 5. CDR3 length: 15 amino acids. CDR3 region: CASSVPGQGNYGYTF. DNA of the CDR3: TGTGCCAGCAGCGTACCGGGACAGGGGAACTATGGCTACACCTTC.

The genes are TRBV5-1 and TRBJ2-2; perhaps TRBD2 as D (6 bases). The V and J ends lost 0 bases and 5 bases respectively, with 14 bases between them. Germline CDR1 is SGHRS and CDR2 is YFSETQ. The CDR3 runs 16 residues. CDR3 sequence reads: CASSLEVRGPTGELFF. CDR3 sequence (DNA): TGCGCCAGCAGCTTGGAGGTGCGGGGTCCAACCGGGGAGCTGTTTTTT. The full variable domain, its missing parts supplied by reference TRBV5-1 and TRBJ2-2, is KAGVTQTPRYLIKTRGQQVTLSCSPISGHRSVSWYQQTPGQGLQFLFEYFSETQRNKGNFPGRFSGRQFSNSRSEMNVSTLELGDSALYLCASSLEVRGPTGELFFGEGSRLTVL.

This clonotype was picked up a small number of times. The chain uses TRBV18 and TRBJ1-2, with 7 nucleotides matching TRBD1. Trimming took 3 bases from V and 6 from J; bases not matched to a gene: 4. Germline CDR1 KGHSH, CDR2 LQKENI. The CDR3 has 13 residues. The CDR3 sequence: CASSPGQADGYTF. In DNA, the CDR3 is TGTGCCAGCTCACCTGGACAGGCAGATGGCTACACCTTC.

This chain uses TRBV18 with TRBJ1-3; D gene unclear. Looked up from germline, CDR1 is KGHSH and CDR2 is LQKENI. The CDR3 extends over 13 amino acids. V lost 6 bases and J lost 3, with 9 bases in between. This CDR3 is CASSRFDGNTIYF. The CDR3 bases are TGTGCCAGCTCCCGGTTTGATGGAAACACCATATATTTT.

The chain employs TRBV15 and TRBJ2-7, with D possibly TRBD2 on 6 matching bases. The ends were cut back, 4 bases at V and 3 bases at J, with 16 bases in the middle. CDR1 LNHNV and CDR2 YYDKDF come from the germline V gene (reference sequence). This CDR3 has 15 amino acids. DNA of the CDR3: TGTGCCACCAGCACCCGACTAGTTGGGGACTACGAGCAGTACTTC. Residues: CATSTRLVGDYEQYF.

J is TRBJ2-5 and V is TRBV4-1; the D call may be TRBD1 or TRBD2 (6 bases each). The V gene lost 6 bases and the J gene lost 3 bases, with 17 bases spanning the gap. The CDR3 runs 15 residues. Germline V gives CDR1 MGHRA, CDR2 YSYEKL. In nucleotides, the CDR3 is TGCGCCAGCAGTCGAGGGGGGATACCTAAAGAGACCCAGTACTTC. This translates into CASSRGGIPKETQYF.

This clonotype was recorded once. V usage is TRBV20-1 and J usage is TRBJ1-1; D not certain. The V gene's germline CDR1 is DFQATT and CDR2 SNEGSKA (reference sequence). The V and J ends lost 6 bases and 5 bases respectively, with 7 bases between them. The CDR3 extends over 10 amino acids. The CDR3 reads CSARRTEAFF. The CDR3 DNA is TGCAGTGCACGACGGACTGAAGCTTTCTTT.

The gene calls are TRBV3-1 and TRBJ1-2; 8 bases are a match to TRBD1. Unmatched junction bases numbered 16, after V lost 6 bases and J lost 1 base. The length of the CDR3 is 18 residues. Germline V CDR1 and CDR2: LGHDT, YNNKEL (reference sequence). DNA for the CDR3: TGTGCCAGCAGTCTTGGGACAGGCCCCCTAAGCCGTAACTATGGCTACACCTTC. Residues: CASSLGTGPLSRNYGYTF.

The chain couples TRBV25-1 to TRBJ1-3, with D unresolved. This CDR3 has 16 amino acids. In germline, CDR1 is MGHDK, CDR2 SYGVNS. The germline V and J ends were trimmed by 3 bases and 0 bases, with 12 bases remaining between them. The CDR3 sequence is CASSDERSSSGNTIYF. CDR3 DNA: TGTGCCAGCAGTGATGAGCGTTCGAGCTCTGGAAACACCATATATTTT.

V usage is TRBV28 and J usage is TRBJ1-4, with no clear D. CDR1 and CDR2 from the germline V gene are MDHEN and SYDVKM. V shed 7 bases and J shed 8 bases, with 11 bases lying between them. The CDR3 runs 12 residues. The CDR3 bases are TGTGCCAGCACTGCCTCCGGCGAAAAACTGTTTTTT. Amino acid sequence: CASTASGEKLFF.

This chain uses TRBV29-1 with TRBJ2-7, with D possibly TRBD1 on 5 matching bases. The CDR3 runs to 14 residues. Trimming stripped 4 bases from V and 5 bases from J, with 18 bases between. Germline V gives CDR1 SQVTM, CDR2 ANQGSEA. CDR3 bases: TGCAGCGTTGCATTTCTAGGGGCTATCGACGAGCAGTACTTC. Protein product: CSVAFLGAIDEQYF.

The table lists this clonotype with a few counts. CDR3 DNA sequence: TGTGCCAGCGCGGGACAGGGAGGTGGCTACACCTTC. Amino acids: CASAGQGGGYTF. The chain uses TRBV6-1 and TRBJ1-2; 9 bases are a match to TRBD1. The V gene's germline CDR1 is MNHNS and CDR2 SASEGT. This CDR3 comprises 12 residues. V shed 8 bases and J 7 bases; nucleotides not matched to a gene: 5.

V is TRBV29-1 and J is TRBJ2-6; the D gene is possibly TRBD1 (6 bases). Germline assignment: CDR1 SQVTM and CDR2 ANQGSEA. CDR3 length equals 16 residues. V lost 2 bases and J 1 base, leaving 12 bases between the germline ends. The DNA of the CDR3 is TGCAGCGTTGAAAGGGGGACATCTTCTGGGGCCAACGTCCTGACTTTC. Its translation is CSVERGTSSGANVLTF.

This clonotype is a singleton in its sample. The chain employs TRBV19 and TRBJ1-5, with TRBD1 matching 7 bases. CDR1 and CDR2 from the germline V gene are LNHDA and SQIVND (reference sequence). With 7 bases clipped from V and 7 bases from J, the junction kept 10 bases outside the gene matches. CDR3 length: 14 residues. The CDR3: CASTTTGDGQPQHF. CDR3 in DNA: TGTGCCAGTACCACCACAGGGGATGGGCAGCCCCAGCATTTT. The variable domain in full, completed from reference TRBV19 and TRBJ1-5, reads DGGITQSPKYLFRKEGQNVTLSCEQNLNHDAMYWYRQDPGQGLRLIYYSQIVNDFQKGDIAEGYSVSREKKESFPLTVTSAQKNPTAFYLCASTTTGDGQPQHFGDGTRLSIL.

V and J are TRBV4-1 and TRBJ1-1; tentatively, D is TRBD1 (5 bases). V dropped 7 bases and J dropped 1 base, with 10 bases sitting between them. The CDR3 contains 13 residues. Germline CDR1 MGHRA, CDR2 YSYEKL. Written as DNA, the CDR3 is TGCGCCAGCAATCTGGGGCAGAACACTGAAGCTTTCTTT. Encoded protein: CASNLGQNTEAFF.

To note about this clonotype: Sequence at one end of the junction differs from germline and may be a read error. This chain joins TRBV11-2 and TRBJ1-1, with a possible D match to TRBD1 (5 bases). The germline V gene has CDR1 SGHAT and CDR2 FQNNGV. The CDR3 is 17 residues long. CDR3 in amino acids: CASSFSRERGLNAEAFF. CDR3 DNA: TGTGCCAGCAGCTTTAGCAGGGAAAGGGGCTTGAACGCTGAAGCTTTCTTT.

The chain has TRBV2 and TRBJ2-1; D tentatively fits TRBD1 or TRBD2 (5 bases each). Germline loops: CDR1 SNHLY, CDR2 FYNNEI. V shed 6 bases and J shed 8 bases, with 14 bases lying between them. The CDR3 totals 13 residues. The CDR3 is CASSRDLGDEQFF. Written as DNA, the CDR3 is TGTGCCAGCAGCCGGGACCTAGGCGATGAGCAGTTCTTC.

V gene TRBV29-1 combines with J gene TRBJ2-7, with 7 positions matching TRBD1. Losses at the gene ends were 5 bases for V and 4 bases for J; bases not matched to a gene: 11. Germline V gene lookup returns CDR1 SQVTM and CDR2 ANQGSEA. CDR3 length: 14 amino acids. CDR3 sequence reads: CSVSYRDRQYEQYF. The CDR3, as DNA: TGCAGCGTTTCTTACCGGGACAGACAATACGAGCAGTACTTC.

The chain is built from TRBV2 and TRBJ2-1; the match to TRBD2 covers 8 bases. CDR3 length: 15 amino acids. V shed 10 bases, J shed 10 bases, and the junction held 18 bases outside the gene matches. Germline values: CDR1 SNHLY, CDR2 FYNNEI. The CDR3 DNA reads TGTGCCACCCTTGGGCGGGGGGACCGAGGGTGGGAGCAGTTCTTC. This gives the protein CATLGRGDRGWEQFF.

The CDR3 DNA is TGTGCCAGCAGCAAGCGACAGGGGGGAAGGCAGTACTTC. It yields the protein CASSKRQGGRQYF. V gene TRBV7-6 combines with J gene TRBJ2-7; 9 nucleotides line up with TRBD1. CDR3 length: 13 residues. Germline V gene lookup returns CDR1 SGHVS and CDR2 FNYEAQ. The J segment lost 9 bases and the V segment lost 5 bases, leaving 8 bases of the junction unmatched. The full variable domain, its missing parts supplied by reference TRBV7-6 and TRBJ2-7, is GAGVSQSPRYKVTKRGQDVALRCDPISGHVSLYWYRQALGQGPEFLTYFNYEAQQDKSGLPNDRFSAERPEGSISTLTIQRTEQRDSAMYRCASSKRQGGRQYFGPGTRLTVT.

The chain combines TRBV6-2 or TRBV6-3 with TRBJ2-7, with D possibly matching TRBD1 (5 bases). CDR1 is MNHEY, CDR2 SVGEGT, per germline. The CDR3 has 15 amino acids. Between the trimmed V and J ends, which lost 2 bases and 0 bases, there was a span of 11 bases. The CDR3 nucleotides are TGTGCCAGCAGTTACGGCAGGGTAATCTCCTACGAGCAGTACTTC. Translated, it gives CASSYGRVISYEQYF.